The source of this T cell receptor beta chain is a study of T-cell memory formation after mild COVID-19 (dated by TCRdb to about 2021). Background for the entire study: TCR sequence clusters from the two donors were found to be largely donor specific. Longitudinal TCRalpha and TCRbeta repertoire sequencing tracked T-cell clones expanding and contracting after mild COVID-19 in two donors. Two young, previously healthy adult volunteers made up the cohort, one male and one female. Overall study results and their limits: Balanced CD4/CD8 phenotypes were observed for clones contracting from day 15 to 85, whereas a bias towards CD4+ was observed for a second wave of clones expanding from day 15 to 37. SARS-CoV-2 specificity of the second-wave clones peaking on day 37 was not confirmed. Only a couple of mild cases were covered by the study, and larger cohorts that include severe cases with pre-infection samples were considered necessary. Contracting CD4+ clones were located mainly in the CM and EM memory subsets, whereas CD8+ clones were found to be enriched in EMRA. Some responding clones were detected in pre-infection memory, suggesting pre-existing cross-reactive memory T cells joined the SARS-CoV-2 response.

PBMCs were isolated by Ficoll-Paque density gradient centrifugation. Reading from cysteine to phenylalanine, the CDR3 counts 14 amino acids. This entry keeps only the CDR3 DNA: 42 bases, framed from base 1. Compared with germline, V lacks 5 bases and J lacks 6 bases; bases without a gene match: 6. Via the germline V gene, CDR1 is SGHVS and CDR2 FNYEAQ. This clonotype was observed many times. This receptor's antigen is unknown. No per-base quality is available; no much larger clone lies one base away. Sequencing was performed on an Illumina NovaSeq 6000. TCRalpha and TCRbeta cDNA libraries were constructed by 5'RACE with constant-segment primers, with sample barcodes and unique molecular identifiers being introduced. RNA was extracted from every sample with Trizol reagent. Amplification of the libraries took two PCR steps, and the second step added a second sample barcode plus Illumina TruSeq adapters. The libraries were sequenced on an Illumina NovaSeq using 2 x 150 bp paired-end reads. The published analysis was carried out like this. Demultiplexing of reads and collapsing into UMI-guided consensus sequences were performed with migec v1.2.7. Using mixcr v2.1.11, UMI consensuses were aligned to TRA and TRB V and J templates and then assembled into clonotypes. Expanded or contracted clonotypes were those called significant by both edgeR and NoisET, with noise models trained on biological replicates. edgeR calls used a false discovery rate-adjusted p below 0.01 and a log2 fold-change threshold of 1. PCA with hierarchical clustering of max-normalized trajectories of the 1000 most abundant clonotypes was used as exploratory dynamics analysis. Separately sequenced CD4+ and CD8+ repertoires were used to assign a CD4 or CD8 phenotype to each responding clone. TCRdb's own reprocessing of the public reads used fastp at Q25 and MiXCR and kept productive beta chains. Merged by CDR3 protein, the rows form single entries marked with the most common genes and DNA. The V and J calls were determined by TCRdb, not by the authors. The sample table lists about 560,000 distinct CDR3 sequences, about 20% of them with a count of one. The ten largest clones represent roughly 9.1% of the sample.

This receptor chain uses TRBV7-6 and TRBJ1-2; a stretch of 10 junction bases matches TRBD1. This TCR came from an adult woman who had mild COVID-19 (a few samples of this study predate the infection). The sample titles of this study are shuffled in the database, so cell type and time point are left out; the donor was told from shared clones. Sequencing was carried out using PBMCs or a T cell subset sorted from them (not recorded which). The DNA reads TGTGCCAGCAGCCCGGGACAGGGGCCTAATGGCTACACCTTC. Protein translation: CASSPGQGPNGYTF.